This T cell receptor (beta chain) was identified in a study of T cells in Graves' hyperthyroidism and ophthalmopathy (dated by TCRdb to between 2019 and 2020). In terms of the full investigation: Peripheral blood was collected at initial diagnosis, before any treatment. To identify TCR V-J signatures that set the groups apart, the researchers used a discovery cohort of 100 patients, made up of around 40 with Graves' ophthalmopathy and some 60 with stable Graves' hyperthyroidism. An independent validation cohort of some 18 hyperthyroidism patients and some 15 patients who later progressed to ophthalmopathy tested prospective prediction of ophthalmopathy. In addition, the study compared T-cell repertoires in thyroid tissue and in blood from 6 or 7 Graves' hyperthyroidism patients. According to the paper, TCR Vbeta CDR3 sequencing was carried out on 135 peripheral blood samples, which came from fewer than 50 ophthalmopathy, approximately 78 hyperthyroidism and roughly 17 progressor patients. After blood sampling, hyperthyroidism patients were treated with methimazole at a starting dose of 30 mg daily, and ophthalmopathy patients were treated with high-dose intravenous methylprednisolone. The approximately 95 discovery patients were divided at random into training and test sets in a 7:3 ratio. Results and caveats for the whole study, not just this receptor: During validation, the model predicted progression to ophthalmopathy a median of approximately 6 months ahead of onset, with around 71% sensitivity and 72.22% specificity. A 13 V-J signature model separated ophthalmopathy from stable hyperthyroidism, with around 90% sensitivity and approximately 81% specificity in cross-validation and 80%/75% in testing. Most expanded thyroid clonotypes (frequency above 0.001) were also detected in blood, a finding suggesting that blood repertoires may reflect thyroid immune responses. No statistical method was used to fix the sample size in advance, and group allocation was not hidden from the investigators.

The TCR beta CDR3 regions were amplified from the RNA transcripts. A first-round RT-PCR of the TCR CDR3 used the HTBI primer set with the Qiagen OneStep RT-PCR kit. A second multiplex PCR round built the libraries, followed by size selection and purification. Libraries were sequenced paired-end with 100 bp reads on an Illumina HiSeq2000. The authors processed their data as follows. Raw data were processed with SOAPnuke, discarding reads with adapters, uncalled bases, mean Phred below 15, or no exact constant-primer or identifier match. High-quality paired reads were merged using COPE v1.2.5, and each unique nucleotide sequence was defined as a clonotype. Clonotypes were aligned to IMGT TRBV, TRBD and TRBJ reference segments using MiTCR v1.1. The analysis included only V-J combinations with a frequency above 0.0001, which together covered more than 99% of the repertoires. The TCS score was defined as the ratio of F50 (clonal expansion) to E x V (chaos), calculated using BLOSUM62-based TCRdist between CDR3 peptides within each V-J. Welch's t-statistics and random forest reduced around 510 V-J features to 10 to 15, which were used in a naive Bayes classifier (R e1071). TCRdb's own reprocessing of the public reads used fastp at Q25 and MiXCR and kept productive beta chains. One record per CDR3 amino acid sequence lists the most common genes and DNA. TCRdb's processing, not the authors' own work, is the source of the V and J calls. The sample table shows about 350,000 distinct CDR3 sequences, and 15% to 20% are seen once. Together, the top ten hold around 15% of the sample.

This clonotype was counted at least ten times. Its antigen specificity is not known. The input lacks base qualities; no much larger clone sits a single base away. The germline V gene sets CDR1 to MNHEY and CDR2 to SVGAGI. V is shortened by 0 bases, J by 6 bases, and the region joining them spans 11 bases. Its CDR3 holds 14 amino acids, cysteine through phenylalanine. Solely the CDR3 DNA is kept, with 42 bases framed from the first base. Ophthalmopathy patients had moderately to severely active disease, Clinical Activity Score of at least 3, NOSPECS grade of at least 4, and duration under 3 months. Any patient with an uncontrolled infection, another autoimmune disease, pregnancy or lactation was excluded. Clinical symptoms, serum thyroxine and TRAb, thyroid ultrasound, and orbital computed tomography formed the basis for the diagnoses. PBMCs were isolated from around 10 ml of fresh peripheral blood by Ficoll-Paque density gradient centrifugation. Total RNA was extracted with Trizol reagent, and quality was checked on an Agilent 2100 Bioanalyzer.

The material sequenced was blood. The receptor was derived from a woman aged 40 to 50 with Graves' ophthalmopathy. The V gene is TRBV6-5 and the J gene is TRBJ1-2, with no reliable assignment of the D segment. The CDR3 region reads CASSYSPLGDGYTF. Here is the DNA: TGTGCCAGCAGTTACTCCCCCCTAGGCGATGGCTACACCTTC.